This T cell receptor beta chain was found in a study of regulatory T cells in long-lasting Graves disease. A word on this clonotype: What it binds is not known.

Time point specified: newly diagnosed GD, antithyroid drugs for less than 3 months. Following extraction of RNA from PBMCs, that RNA was used to make the TCR library. The study's findings and limits: Study was limited to peripheral blood, excluding thyroid tissue.

Assembly of TCR beta libraries relied on iRepertoire HTBI primers together with Arm-PCR of CDR3 regions. TCRdb re-called the multiplex PCR reads with MiXCR, one entry per CDR3 protein. The table has about 620,000 distinct CDR3 sequences, roughly 16% seen once; the top ten hold about 17%. The data also belong to a second study, concerning T cells in Graves' hyperthyroidism and ophthalmopathy.

The TCR comes from a woman aged 30 to 39 with Graves disease. The sample here was peripheral blood mononuclear cells (PBMCs), taken at new diagnosis, from a patient treated with antithyroid drugs.

CDR3: CASSWDRGRTEAFF. CDR3 nucleotide sequence: TGTGCCAGCAGTTGGGACAGGGGGCGAACTGAAGCTTTCTTT. V gene TRBV28 combines with J gene TRBJ1-1, with 12 bases aligning to TRBD1. CDR1 MDHEN and CDR2 SYDVKM come from the germline V gene. The CDR3 has 14 residues. V shed 4 bases, J shed 5 bases, and the junction held 2 bases outside the gene matches.